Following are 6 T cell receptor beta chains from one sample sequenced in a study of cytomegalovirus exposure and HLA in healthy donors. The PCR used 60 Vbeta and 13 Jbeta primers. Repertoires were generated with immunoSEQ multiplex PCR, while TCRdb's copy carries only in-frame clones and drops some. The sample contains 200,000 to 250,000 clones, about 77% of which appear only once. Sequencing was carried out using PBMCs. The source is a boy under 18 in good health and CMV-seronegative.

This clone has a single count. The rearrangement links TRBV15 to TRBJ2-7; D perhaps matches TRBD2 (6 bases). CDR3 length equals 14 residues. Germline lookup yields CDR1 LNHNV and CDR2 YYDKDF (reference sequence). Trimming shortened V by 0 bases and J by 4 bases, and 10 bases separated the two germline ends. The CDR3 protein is CATSRERGWYEQYF. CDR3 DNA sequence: TGTGCCACCAGCAGAGAGCGGGGCTGGTACGAGCAGTACTTC.

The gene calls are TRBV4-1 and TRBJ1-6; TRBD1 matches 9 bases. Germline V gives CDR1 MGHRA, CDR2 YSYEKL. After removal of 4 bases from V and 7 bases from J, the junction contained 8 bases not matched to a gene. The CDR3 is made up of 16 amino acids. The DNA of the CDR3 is TGCGCCAGCAGCCTTATGGGACAGGGATCAAATTCACCCCTCCACTTT. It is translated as CASSLMGQGSNSPLHF.

The CDR3 loop is CASSRRVRTLAGVFGEQYF. The DNA of the CDR3 is TGTGCCAGCAGCCGCCGCGTTCGAACGTTAGCGGGAGTCTTCGGCGAGCAGTACTTC. V gene TRBV4-2 combines with J gene TRBJ2-7; TRBD2 aligns across 9 bases. CDR1 LGHNA and CDR2 YNFKEQ come from the germline V gene. V trimming: 4 bases; J trimming: 6 bases; junction bases outside the gene matches: 22. This CDR3 spans 19 amino acids.

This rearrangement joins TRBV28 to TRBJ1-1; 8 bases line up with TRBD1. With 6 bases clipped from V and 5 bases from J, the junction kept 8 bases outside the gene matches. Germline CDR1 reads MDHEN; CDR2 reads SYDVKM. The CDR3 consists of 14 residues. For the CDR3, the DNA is TGTGCCAGCAGCCACCTAGACAGGGGAACTGAAGCTTTCTTT. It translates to CASSHLDRGTEAFF.

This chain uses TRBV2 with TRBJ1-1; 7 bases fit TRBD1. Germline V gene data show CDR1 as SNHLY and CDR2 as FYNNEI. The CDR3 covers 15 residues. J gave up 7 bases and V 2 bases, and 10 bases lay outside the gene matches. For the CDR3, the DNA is TGTGCCAGCAGTGAACCAGGGGGTCTTAAGAGTGAAGCTTTCTTT. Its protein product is CASSEPGGLKSEAFF.

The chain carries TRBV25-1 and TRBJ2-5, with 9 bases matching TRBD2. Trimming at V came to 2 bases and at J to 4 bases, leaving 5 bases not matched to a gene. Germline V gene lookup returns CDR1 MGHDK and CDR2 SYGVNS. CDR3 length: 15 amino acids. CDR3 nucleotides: TGTGCCAGCAGTGAACCTAGCGGGGCTCCAGAGACCCAGTACTTC. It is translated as CASSEPSGAPETQYF.